Sequencing of this T cell receptor beta chain was carried out in a study of early T cells in non-severe SARS-CoV-2 infection. About the research overall: The input, bulk RNA from unsorted whole blood, was sequenced, and chains were unpaired. Study-level findings and limits: In VDJdb matching, anti-spike CD8 responses were favored while private and CD4 specificities went missing.

The CDR3 totals 14 residues. With 3 bases removed from V and 2 bases from J, the gap between germline ends came to 12 bases. Germline V gene lookup returns CDR1 DFQATT and CDR2 SNEGSKA (reference sequence). Individual cDNA molecules were tagged with unique molecular identifiers, the study reported. In TCRdb, the 5' RACE reads were re-called with MiXCR into one record per CDR3 protein. The sample lists tens of thousands of distinct CDR3 sequences, less than 5.5% seen once, with approximately 11% in the top ten. Details on this clonotype: Its specificity is not known.

The chain links TRBV20-1 to TRBJ2-3; D gene ambiguous. Sequenced input: whole blood. The sequence came from an adult who was a healthcare worker with PCR-confirmed SARS-CoV-2 infection or an uninfected control (not recorded which). The CDR3 region is CSASRTPTTDTQYF. In nucleotides, the CDR3 is TGCAGTGCTAGCCGAACCCCGACCACAGATACGCAGTATTTT.